The source of this T cell receptor beta chain is a study of T-cell reconstitution after alpha-beta-depleted transplantation in children. Researchers prepared the TCRbeta library using unique molecular identifiers, the study reports. Via MiXCR, TCRdb re-called the PCR reads, giving one row per CDR3 protein. The sample has approximately 400,000 distinct CDR3 sequences, around 15% seen once; the top ten hold 25% to 30%. The ends were cut back, 0 bases at V and 2 bases at J, with 11 bases in the middle. This CDR3 comprises 15 residues. Germline lookup yields CDR1 SGHDT and CDR2 YYEEEE. There are a few counts of this clonotype.

The receptor's source is a boy under two years old who had a stem cell transplant for Wiskott-Aldrich syndrome, so the T cells may come from the graft donor. Specimen: PBMCs, mostly from graft donor cells, collected 360 days after TCRalphabeta/CD19-depleted stem cell transplant. The chain joins TRBV5-6 to TRBJ1-2; D is perhaps TRBD1 (5 bases). The CDR3: CASSLVGDENYGYTF. The CDR3 DNA is TGTGCCAGCAGCTTGGTCGGGGACGAAAACTATGGCTACACCTTC.